These T cell receptor beta chains were read from a single sample in a study of blood T cells in healthy people across ages. TCRdb reprocessed the 5' RACE reads via MiXCR and lists one record per CDR3 protein. The data contain about 1.7 million distinct CDR3 sequences, 28% of them singletons. Sequenced: blood. The receptors originated from a woman under 40 in good health. Each CDR3 is given with its conserved first and last residue. A D gene is named only where the DNA matches it firmly. Clone size is given for some rows only: seen once, a few or many times, or a class if the clone is expanded.

TGTGCCAGCAGGACAGGACAGGGGGGAAGCGAGCAGTACTTC,CASRTGQGGSEQYF,-,TRBV6-5,TRBD1,TRBJ2-7
TGCAGTGCTAGAGGACGTCGAGGCGACAATGAGCAGTTCTTC,CSARGRRGDNEQFF,-,TRBV20-1,-,TRBJ2-1
TGCGCCAGCAGCCAATGGTACAATAGCGGGGGATCCTACGAGCAGTACTTC,CASSQWYNSGGSYEQYF,many,TRBV4-1,TRBD2,TRBJ2-7
TGCAGTGCTCCTTTAATGAACACTGAAGCTTTCTTT,CSAPLMNTEAFF,few,TRBV20-1,-,TRBJ1-1
TGCGCCGGCAGCCCCGGACTAGAAGGTGAGCAGTTCTTC,CAGSPGLEGEQFF,-,TRBV5-1,TRBD2,TRBJ2-1
TGCGCCAGCAGCTTGGAGGGAGGGCCCTACGAGCAGTACTTC,CASSLEGGPYEQYF,many,TRBV7-2,TRBD2,TRBJ2-7
TGTGCCAGCAAGCGCGTCGGACCCGGCGACGAAGCTTTCTTT,CASKRVGPGDEAFF,-,TRBV6-1,-,TRBJ1-1
TGTGCCAGCTCACCTCCCGGGACAGGGCTCTACGAGCAGTACTTC,CASSPPGTGLYEQYF,few,TRBV18,TRBD1,TRBJ2-7
TGTGCCACCAGTGATGTCAGGGGAGAAGCTTTCTTT,CATSDVRGEAFF,-,TRBV24-1,-,TRBJ1-1
TGTGCCAGCAGAAACGGGACGTTTAATGAAAAACTGTTTTTT,CASRNGTFNEKLFF,-,TRBV3-1,-,TRBJ1-4
TGTGCCAGCAGCCAAGGGGACCGGGATCAGCCCCAGCATTTT,CASSQGDRDQPQHF,few,TRBV3-1,-,TRBJ1-5
TGCGCCAGCAGCTTAAATGACCTGACTGAAGCTTTCTTT,CASSLNDLTEAFF,few,TRBV5-1,-,TRBJ1-1
TGCAGCGTTGATCCGCAACCTTTGGACAGGGGGAAATATACCATATATTTT,CSVDPQPLDRGKYTIYF,few,TRBV29-1,TRBD1,TRBJ1-3
TGTGCCAGCAGTTACCCGGACCGCCCAGATACGCAGTATTTT,CASSYPDRPDTQYF,-,TRBV6-6,-,TRBJ2-3
TGCGCCAGCAGCTTAGGGACAGGGGGCTTCTACAATGAGCAGTTCTTC,CASSLGTGGFYNEQFF,few,TRBV5-1,TRBD1,TRBJ2-1
TGCGCCAGCAGCTTGGAAGGCGGGGGAGGCACAGATACGCAGTATTTT,CASSLEGGGGTDTQYF,few,TRBV5-1,TRBD2,TRBJ2-3
TGTGCCAGCAGCTTAGCCAGCGGGGGGGCATCTGAGCAGTTCTTC,CASSLASGGASEQFF,few,TRBV7-2,TRBD2,TRBJ2-1
TGCAGTGCTAGAGACGGGGGCGCCTATGGCTACACCTTC,CSARDGGAYGYTF,many,TRBV20-1,-,TRBJ1-2
TGTGCCAGCAGTTTTAAGGCGCCAGGGGGTGAGCAGTTCTTC,CASSFKAPGGEQFF,-,TRBV12-3/TRBV12-4,TRBD1,TRBJ2-1
TGTGCCAGCAGCCCGCCGGGTTACCCCTCCTACAATGAGCAGTTCTTC,CASSPPGYPSYNEQFF,-,TRBV7-2,-,TRBJ2-1
TGCAGTGCTAGAGCTATTTCGGGACAGGGTGACTATGGCCACACCTTC,CSARAISGQGDYGHTF,-,TRBV20-1,TRBD1,TRBJ1-2
TGTGCCAGCGGCGTCCGGGCAGATACGCAGTATTTT,CASGVRADTQYF,-,TRBV7-2,-,TRBJ2-3
TGCAGTGCTAGGTCGGCAGGGGCCACCGGGGAGCGGTTTTTT,CSARSAGATGERFF,-,TRBV20-1,-,TRBJ2-2
TGCGCCAGCAGCCCGGGACAGGGAGCTGTCTACGAGCAGTACTTC,CASSPGQGAVYEQYF,few,TRBV5-1,TRBD1,TRBJ2-7
TGTGCCAGCAGTTACTCGGGACAGATTAATAGCAATCAGCCCCAGCATTTT,CASSYSGQINSNQPQHF,few,TRBV6-6,TRBD1,TRBJ1-5
TGTGCCAGCAGTTGGGACAGGGTGCGATCACCCCTCCACTTT,CASSWDRVRSPLHF,-,TRBV6-6,TRBD1,TRBJ1-6
TGCAGCTCCGGGGCAGTGCTATCCTACAATGAGCAGTTCTTC,CSSGAVLSYNEQFF,many,TRBV29-1,-,TRBJ2-1
TGTACCAGCAGCTTCCGGGACAGACCCTACGAGCAGTACTTC,CTSSFRDRPYEQYF,few,TRBV7-9,TRBD1,TRBJ2-7
TGTGCTAGTGGGGGGTTCTATGGCTACACCTTC,CASGGFYGYTF,-,TRBV12-5,-,TRBJ1-2
TGTGCCATCCAAACGGGTCAGAGGAACACTGAAGCTTTCTTT,CAIQTGQRNTEAFF,few,TRBV6-5,-,TRBJ1-1
TGTGCCAGCAGCCAGAGGACAGGGGGCAATCAGCCCCAGCATTTT,CASSQRTGGNQPQHF,few,TRBV4-2,TRBD1,TRBJ1-5